This TCR beta chain is from a study of identical twins. Study-wide results and limits: Part of the zero-insertion signal could reflect confounding by invariant MAIT and iNKT cells. Out-of-frame alpha sequences common to twins exhibited an excess of low generation probability.

V was pared by 3 bases and J by 0 bases, with 12 bases between. The CDR3 has 16 amino acids. CDR1 and CDR2 from the germline V gene are SGHKS and YYEKEE (reference sequence). Points on this clonotype: What it binds is unknown.

A universal primer site was created by template switching, with the cDNA bearing unique molecular identifiers. One entry per CDR3 protein, called by TCRdb with MiXCR from the 5' RACE reads. The sample lists around 530,000 distinct CDR3 sequences; around 15% were seen once. These data also featured in a second study, about yellow fever vaccine responses in identical twins.

The genes are TRBV5-5 and TRBJ2-2; D is uncertain. The clonotype originates from a woman aged 18-30 years in good health. Sequenced: CD4+ T cells sorted from blood. The chain's CDR3 is CASSSKWAPNTGELFF. CDR3 in DNA: TGTGCCAGCAGCTCAAAGTGGGCGCCGAACACCGGGGAGCTGTTTTTT.